This T cell receptor beta chain was identified during a study of blood T cell repertoires in COVID-19. Background on the study: Samples of COVID-19 (acute and convalescent) were obtained from the United States, Italy and Spain.

Everyone who took part was about 18 to 89 years old, and they came from roughly 25 US areas. Cohorts were determined from participant-reported clinical history. CDR3 length: 18 amino acids. The V segment lost 9 bases and the J segment 4 bases; nucleotides outside the gene matches: 21. Under the authors' procedure: Reference gene primer amplification in the assay estimated nucleated cell counts. Measured with immunoSEQ multiplex PCR; TCRdb has only the in-frame clones, and not every one. The V and J calls and clone size were taken over from that table, and D and trimming were inferred from the DNA. Of more than 250,000 clones in the sample, around 91% were seen once.

The receptor was derived from a woman under 30 with acute COVID-19. Sequencing was done on a sample of PBMCs or T cells enriched from blood (not recorded which). This chain links TRBV5-3 with TRBJ2-2; 7 bases match TRBD2. TRBV5-3 is reported as an ORF; its role is uncertain. The CDR3 loop reads CATTSSGSRERGTGELFF. DNA of the CDR3: TGTGCCACCACATCGAGTGGTTCTCGGGAGCGGGGCACCGGGGAGCTGTTTTTT.